This T cell receptor (beta chain) stems from a study of T cells in Graves' hyperthyroidism and ophthalmopathy. Amplified TCR beta CDR3 regions came from RNA transcripts. In the first-round RT-PCR of the TCR CDR3, the HTBI primer set was used. One entry per CDR3 protein, called by TCRdb with MiXCR from the multiplex PCR reads. The sample lists under 400,000 distinct CDR3 sequences; 15% to 20% were seen once. In regard to this clonotype: The antigen is not known.

Clinical Activity Scores of at least 3, NOSPECS grades of at least 4 and durations under 3 months characterized ophthalmopathy patients. Any patient presenting with uncontrolled infection, other autoimmune disease, pregnancy or lactation was left out. Overall study findings and caveats: The model's output predicted ophthalmopathy at a median of roughly 6.9 months prior to onset.

The germline CDR1 and CDR2 sequences are DFQATT and SNEGSKA (reference sequence). This CDR3 is 13 amino acids long. The ends lost 1 base at V and 4 bases at J; junction bases unmatched: 4. The sequence was collected from a woman aged 40 to 49 with Graves' ophthalmopathy. Sequenced input: blood. The chain recombines TRBV20-1 with TRBJ2-7; TRBD1 matches 7 bases. The CDR3 bases are TGCAGTGCTAGAGGGGACAGAGAGTACGAGCAGTACTTC. Protein: CSARGDREYEQYF.